What follows is one TCR beta chain and its context. V was pared by 3 bases and J by 11 bases, with 8 bases of the junction left unmatched. The CDR3 is 15 amino acids. Germline CDR1 ENHRY, CDR2 SYGVKD. Assignment of participants to cohorts was predicated upon participant-reported clinical history. Before being deemed recovered, Cohort 3 donors had two negative PCRs, clearance, or symptom resolution. This entry is derived from a study of blood T cell repertoires in COVID-19. Assay used: immunoSEQ multiplex PCR; TCRdb lists only in-frame clones, some missing. Here the sample spans about 170,000 clones, 70% to 90% being singletons.

Sequencing was performed on PBMCs or T cells enriched from blood (not recorded which). The sequence was collected from a woman aged 18-29 years who had recovered from COVID-19. V is TRBV10-3 and J is TRBJ2-6, with 9 bases identical to TRBD2. For the CDR3, the DNA is TGTGCCATCAGTGACGGGACTAGCTCGGTTGACGTCCTGACTTTC. Its translation is CAISDGTSSVDVLTF.